This TCR beta chain was recorded in a study of CD8 T cells in ankylosing spondylitis. The CDR3 spans 15 residues. Unmatched junction bases numbered 4, after V lost 0 bases and J lost 4 bases. The germline V gene has CDR1 SGHDN and CDR2 FVKESK. TCRdb analysed the 5' RACE reads with MiXCR anew, one entry per CDR3 protein. This table has about 220,000 distinct CDR3 sequences, 10% to 13% appearing once. This clonotype was found many times. Its antigen is as yet unknown. Study-level findings and limits: Some of these motif variants have turned up before, in reports on reactive arthritis synovial fluid and blood. As reported, disease-linked clones showed significant enrichment in matched ankylosing spondylitis synovial fluid. Blood of patients with ankylosing spondylitis appeared to be characterized by a TCR beta motif of several highly homologous variants.

This chain links TRBV14 with TRBJ2-3, with TRBD2 identical over 7 bases. The TCR sequence derives from a male donor with ankylosing spondylitis or in good health (not recorded which). Sample: blood, either unsorted or a sorted T cell fraction (not recorded which). CDR3 DNA sequence: TGTGCCAGCAGCCAAGATGTCACTAGCGCAGATACGCAGTATTTT. Residues: CASSQDVTSADTQYF.